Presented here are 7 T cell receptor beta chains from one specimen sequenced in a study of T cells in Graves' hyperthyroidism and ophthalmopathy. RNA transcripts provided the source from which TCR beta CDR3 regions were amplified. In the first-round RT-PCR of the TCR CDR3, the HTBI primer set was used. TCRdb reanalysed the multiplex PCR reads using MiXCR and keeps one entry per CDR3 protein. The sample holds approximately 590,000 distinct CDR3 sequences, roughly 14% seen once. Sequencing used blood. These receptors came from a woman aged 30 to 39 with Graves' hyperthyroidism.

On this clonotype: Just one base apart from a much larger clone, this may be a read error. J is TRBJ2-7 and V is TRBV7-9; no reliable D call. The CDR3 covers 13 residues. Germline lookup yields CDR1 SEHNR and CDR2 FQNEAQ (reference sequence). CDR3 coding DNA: TGTGTCAGCCGGCGCGGAAGCTCCTACGAGCAGTACTTC. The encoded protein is CVSRRGSSYEQYF.

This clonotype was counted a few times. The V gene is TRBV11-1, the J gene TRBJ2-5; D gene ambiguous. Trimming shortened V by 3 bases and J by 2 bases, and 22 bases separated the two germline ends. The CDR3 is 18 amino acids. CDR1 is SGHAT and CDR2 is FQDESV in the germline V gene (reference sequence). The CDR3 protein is CASSFRILGDLGQETQYF. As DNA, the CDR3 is TGTGCCAGCAGCTTCCGTATTCTAGGAGACCTTGGACAAGAGACCCAGTACTTC.

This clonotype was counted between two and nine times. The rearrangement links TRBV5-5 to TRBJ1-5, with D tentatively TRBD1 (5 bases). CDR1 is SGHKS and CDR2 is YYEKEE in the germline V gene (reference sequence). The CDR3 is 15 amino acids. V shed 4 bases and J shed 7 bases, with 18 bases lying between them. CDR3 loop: CASSLFWQGNQPQHF. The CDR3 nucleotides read TGTGCCAGCAGCCTCTTCTGGCAGGGTAACCAGCCCCAGCATTTT.

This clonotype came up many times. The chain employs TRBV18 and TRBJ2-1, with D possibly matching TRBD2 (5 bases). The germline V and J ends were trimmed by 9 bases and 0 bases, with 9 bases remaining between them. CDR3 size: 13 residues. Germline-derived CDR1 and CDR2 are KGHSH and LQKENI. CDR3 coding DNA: TGTGCCAGTAGAGAGGGCTCCTACAATGAGCAGTTCTTC. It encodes CASREGSYNEQFF. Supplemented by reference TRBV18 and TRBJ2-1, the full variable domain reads NAGVMQNPRHLVRRRGQEARLRCSPMKGHSHVYWYRQLPEEGLKFMVYLQKENIIDESGMPKERFSAEFPKEGPSILRIQQVVRGDSAAYFCASREGSYNEQFFGPGTRLTVL.

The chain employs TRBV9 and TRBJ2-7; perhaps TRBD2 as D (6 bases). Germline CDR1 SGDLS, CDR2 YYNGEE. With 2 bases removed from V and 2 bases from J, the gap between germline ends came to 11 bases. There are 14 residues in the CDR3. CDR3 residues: CASSVTGSAYEQYF. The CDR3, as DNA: TGTGCCAGCAGCGTGACCGGGAGCGCCTACGAGCAGTACTTC.

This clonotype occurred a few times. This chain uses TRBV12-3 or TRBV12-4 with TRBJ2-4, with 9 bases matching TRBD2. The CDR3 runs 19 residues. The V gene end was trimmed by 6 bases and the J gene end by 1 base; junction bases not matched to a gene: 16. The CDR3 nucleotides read TGTGCCAGCAGGCCCGGGGGGGGTAGCGGGAGTGAGGCCAAAAACATTCAGTACTTC. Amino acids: CASRPGGGSGSEAKNIQYF.

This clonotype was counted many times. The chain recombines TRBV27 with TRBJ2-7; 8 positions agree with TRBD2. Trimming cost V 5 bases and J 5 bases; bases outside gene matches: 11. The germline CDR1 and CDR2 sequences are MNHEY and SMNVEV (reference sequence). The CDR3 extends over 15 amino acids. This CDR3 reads CASSAGGGMNNEQYF. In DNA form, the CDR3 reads TGTGCCAGCAGTGCCGGGGGGGGGATGAACAACGAGCAGTACTTC.